What follows are 9 T cell receptor beta chains derived from one specimen sequenced in a study of T cell repertoires in cytomegalovirus infection (dated by TCRdb to between 2018 and 2021). TCRdb records Illumina HiSeq 1500 as the sequencer. TCRdb applied fastp at Q25 and MiXCR to the public reads, then kept only in-frame beta chains. Identical CDR3 proteins give one entry, which carries the most common genes and DNA. Counted in this sample were under 850,000 distinct CDR3 sequences; 35% to 45% of them appeared once. Roughly 2.8% of the sample comes from the top ten. The sequenced material came from PBMCs. All receptors derive from a human donor in good health (CMV status not recorded). Some clones in this sample may be carry-over from other donors' samples.

As concerns this clonotype: Relative to the germline gene, one junction end is altered; a read error may explain this. DNA of the CDR3: TGTGCCAGCAAATGGGGGTACACTGAATCTTTCTTT. Its translation is CASKWGYTESFF. The chain joins TRBV28 to TRBJ1-1; weak D call: TRBD1 (5 bases). Looked up from germline, CDR1 is MDHEN and CDR2 is SYDVKM. The CDR3 contains 12 residues.

There are a few counts of this clonotype. The chain employs TRBV2 and TRBJ2-3; possibly TRBD2 for D (5 bases). Germline assignment: CDR1 SNHLY and CDR2 FYNNEI. V was clipped by 5 bases and J by 1 base, with 13 bases between them. CDR3 length: 15 residues. DNA for the CDR3: TGTGCCAGCAGTCCATGGGGAGCGGGCACAGATACGCAGTATTTT. Protein sequence: CASSPWGAGTDTQYF.

This chain connects TRBV7-8 to TRBJ2-1; the D gene is possibly TRBD1 (6 bases). The CDR3 runs 16 residues. Germline CDR1 is SGHVS and CDR2 is FQNEAQ. Trimming removed 5 bases at V and 1 base at J, with 15 bases between. CDR3 sequence: CASSLGRGQSYNEQFF. The CDR3 DNA reads TGTGCCAGCAGCCTAGGACGCGGACAGTCCTACAATGAGCAGTTCTTC.

The chain links TRBV7-9 to TRBJ2-1, with a weak D call TRBD2 (5 bases). V shed 6 bases and J shed 4 bases, with 16 bases lying between them. Germline loops: CDR1 SEHNR, CDR2 FQNEAQ (reference sequence). This CDR3 comprises 15 residues. The CDR3 here is CASRSRGSEYNEQFF. Here the CDR3 DNA reads TGTGCCAGCAGATCCCGGGGTAGCGAATACAATGAGCAGTTCTTC.

This clonotype has just a few counts. CDR3 in DNA: TGTGCCAGCAGTAACCACAGGGTGGACTATGGCTACACCTTC. It yields the protein CASSNHRVDYGYTF. This chain connects TRBV6-5 to TRBJ1-2; D possibly corresponds to TRBD1 (6 bases). CDR3 length equals 14 residues. Germline-derived CDR1 and CDR2 are MNHEY and SVGAGI. The germline V and J ends were trimmed by 5 bases and 3 bases, with 13 bases remaining between them.

This clonotype was observed many times. The genes are TRBV10-3 and TRBJ1-1; no clear D gene. Trimming removed 2 bases from V and 8 bases from J, with 12 bases in between. Germline V gene data show CDR1 as ENHRY and CDR2 as SYGVKD. The CDR3 covers 13 residues. CDR3 DNA sequence: TGTGCCATCAGTGAGCCGTCGGCCACCGAAGCTTTCTTT. It specifies CAISEPSATEAFF.

The CDR3 region is CASSATSSGANVLTF. DNA for the CDR3: TGTGCCAGTAGTGCGACTAGCTCTGGGGCCAACGTCCTGACTTTC. V usage is TRBV19 and J usage is TRBJ2-6; D perhaps matches TRBD2 (6 bases). Germline V CDR1 and CDR2: LNHDA, SQIVND (reference sequence). CDR3 length equals 15 residues. Deletions cut 5 bases from V and 0 bases from J, with 8 bases between.

To note about this clonotype: A much larger clone differs by one base, so this may be a read error. The chain employs TRBV7-8 and TRBJ2-7; 9 bases map to TRBD1. Germline trimming cut 7 bases from V and 11 bases from J; bases unmatched to any gene: 21. Per germline, CDR1 SGHVS and CDR2 FQNEAQ. This CDR3 comprises 16 residues. The CDR3 DNA reads as TGTGCCAGCACCCGGAGCCAGGGGACAGGGAGAACAGAGAAGTACTTC. Translated: CASTRSQGTGRTEKYF.

This clonotype was seen more than once but under ten times. V gene TRBV28 combines with J gene TRBJ1-4; 9 positions agree with TRBD1. J lost 5 bases, V lost 4 bases, and 5 bases had no gene match. Germline V gene data show CDR1 as MDHEN and CDR2 as SYDVKM. This CDR3 region has 15 residues. The CDR3 is CASSSGQGVNEKLFF. Written as DNA, the CDR3 is TGTGCCAGCAGTTCGGGACAGGGTGTCAATGAAAAACTGTTTTTT.